The T cell receptor beta chain described here comes from a study of identifying expanded T cells in peripheral blood (dated 2019 in TCRdb). Regarding the research as a whole: Technical replicates were generated by sequencing separate aliquots of the same genomic DNA pool, and four replicates were compared pairwise.

The immunoSEQ Assay, which uses bias-controlled multiplex PCR amplification of genomic DNA, was used to profile TCRbeta CDR3 regions. Regarding the original processing steps: To quantify the absolute abundance of each unique TCRbeta CDR3 region, the sequences were collapsed and filtered. Two models were used to test differential abundance: a binomial model (Fisher-equivalent) and a beta-binomial model that adds time-dependent variance fitted from healthy donors. Any clone with fewer than 5 combined templates was excluded, and a clone was called differentially abundant if its Benjamini-Hochberg FDR was below 0.01. Beta-binomial variance was modeled as a function of total template count across the two samples using the form v = (b*log(k)+a)^2. TCRdb took over this immuneACCESS table, retaining in-frame rearrangements with V and J assigned. Such tables are incomplete; in checked studies, under half of the missing clones stem from an unresolved V gene, and the remainder is unexplained. V and J calls and clone size are given by that table; D and trimming were obtained from the DNA. In this sample the table shows tens of thousands of clones, about nine tenths of which occur a single time. The ten largest make up approximately 2.8% of the sample.

No immune events such as infections were documented for the healthy donors during the collection period. Time-dependent variance in a beta-binomial model of T-cell clone differential abundance was calibrated using healthy-donor blood repertoires as a training cohort. There were some ten healthy donors in the training cohort, of whom 3 were female and 7 were male. The donors were between roughly 25 and 64 years old, with an average age of roughly 40 years. Whole blood from each healthy donor was obtained from a commercial supplier and was collected at three time points roughly 14 days apart. For immunosequencing, genomic DNA was extracted from unsorted whole blood. As concerns this clone: It lacks a known antigen. One base away there is no much larger clone; base qualities are not given.

General findings and caveats noted by the study authors: Across all healthy-donor time intervals, the beta-binomial model significantly cut both the number of clones called differentially abundant and the false-positive rate. For all healthy donors, the variance in clone template counts between approximately two-week samples rose significantly as total template count increased. It was expected by the authors that biological variance in healthy repertoires might increase further over much longer intervals, such as months to years. The binomial model flagged about 1.2 differentially abundant clones between technical replicates, compared with 15 to 17 over around 2 weeks and 19 over about four weeks.

Based on the germline V gene (reference sequence), the CDR1 and CDR2 sequences are LNHDA and SQIVND. V loses 7 bases of germline sequence and J loses 6 bases, and the interval between the two ends is 25 bases. The CDR3 has 17 amino acids, counting the end cysteine and phenylalanine. The retained sequence is limited to the CDR3, 51 bases, with the frame set at the first base. The receptor comes from a person aged 18 to 69 in good health. Recombination linked TRBV19 to TRBJ1-5, with TRBD1 tentatively as D gene (5 bases match). Sequenced input: blood. The CDR3 reads CASKLGAGYSTFQPQHF. Read as DNA, the sequence is TGTGCCAGTAAGCTAGGGGCCGGGTATTCTACATTTCAGCCCCAGCATTTT.